The subject of this entry is one TCR beta chain. Its antigen is still unknown. The sample comes from a study of shared clonotypes between healthy human individuals. Study-level information: Serving as donors were two women and three men, whose ages spanned 18 to 49.

In the original analysis: Junction-only immunoSEQ data arrived without quality scores, meaning filtering differed. Sequenced by immunoSEQ multiplex PCR; TCRdb stores in-frame clones only, minus some. D and trimming were read from the DNA, whereas the V and J calls and clone size are those reported in that table. The sample has about 600,000 clones, 97% seen once; the top ten hold about 0.06%. Germline CDR1 reads LNHDA; CDR2 reads SQIVND (reference sequence). CDR3 size: 14 residues. The V gene lost 5 bases and the J gene lost 5 bases, with 12 bases spanning the gap. General observations from the study: Naive subsets, compared against memory subsets, generally had larger estimated richness values.

Sequencing was done on a sample of naive CD4+ T cells sorted from blood. Described subset: CD45RA+ positively selected. The chain joins TRBV19 to TRBJ1-4; no firm D call. The TCR comes from a woman aged 25 to 39 in good health. The CDR3: CASSPWLGNEKLFF. Here the CDR3 DNA reads TGTGCCAGTAGTCCCTGGCTGGGGAATGAAAAACTGTTTTTT.